Listed below are T cell receptor beta chains from one sample, sequenced in a study of cytomegalovirus exposure and HLA in healthy donors. Repertoires were generated with immunoSEQ multiplex PCR, while TCRdb's copy carries only in-frame clones and drops some. The data show approximately 160,000 clones, around 68% seen once. The sample comprised PBMCs. The receptors were gathered from a man aged 45 to 65 in good health and CMV-seronegative. CDR3s include the opening cysteine and the closing phenylalanine or tryptophan. A D gene is named only where the DNA matches it firmly. A clone size is listed for some rows: how often the clone was seen (once, few, many), or a class if it is expanded.

j_call cdr3_length clone_size d_call v_call cdr3_aa cdr3_nt
TRBJ1-1 15 - - TRBV5-1 CASSLRPGREAEAFF TGCGCCAGCAGCTTGAGGCCGGGGAGGGAGGCTGAAGCTTTCTTT
TRBJ2-3 19 - TRBD2 TRBV5-6 CASSLASGRYPTSTDTQYF TGTGCCAGCAGCTTGGCTAGCGGGCGTTACCCCACTAGCACAGATACGCAGTATTTT
TRBJ2-2 16 few TRBD2 TRBV6-1 CASSELAGRIAGELFF TGTGCCAGCAGTGAACTAGCGGGGAGAATCGCCGGGGAGCTGTTTTTT
TRBJ2-3 15 - - TRBV6-6 CASSYWRGRTDTQYF TGTGCCAGCAGTTATTGGCGGGGCCGCACAGATACGCAGTATTTT
TRBJ2-5 15 - TRBD2 TRBV7-9 CASSLAGGLQETQYF TGTGCCAGCAGCTTGGCGGGGGGGCTCCAAGAGACCCAGTACTTC
TRBJ2-3 14 few - TRBV5-1 CASSGGGGTDTQYF TGCGCCAGCAGCGGGGGCGGAGGCACAGATACGCAGTATTTT
TRBJ1-2 15 - - TRBV6-1 CASSELAGRLDGYTF TGTGCCAGCAGTGAATTAGCGGGACGATTGGATGGCTACACCTTC
TRBJ1-4 16 - - TRBV5-1 CASSPPQGIANEKLFF TGCGCCAGCAGCCCACCCCAGGGTATTGCTAATGAAAAACTGTTTTTT
TRBJ2-3 18 - TRBD2 TRBV4-1 CASSQDQTSGTSTDTQYF TGCGCCAGCAGCCAAGATCAGACTAGCGGGACTAGCACAGATACGCAGTATTTT
TRBJ2-7 15 - - TRBV7-6 CASSLEAHFAHEQYF TGTGCCAGCAGTCTAGAAGCCCATTTCGCCCACGAGCAGTACTTC
TRBJ2-2 17 - - TRBV5-1 CASSSQDRPGIAGELFF TGCGCCAGCAGCTCCCAGGACAGACCAGGGATCGCCGGGGAGCTGTTTTTT
TRBJ1-5 17 - - TRBV10-1 CASSETGPLYSNQPQHF TGCGCCAGCAGTGAGACAGGGCCTCTTTATAGCAATCAGCCCCAGCATTTT
TRBJ1-5 15 few - TRBV6-1 CASSATGLHNQPQHF TGTGCCAGCAGTGCCACAGGGCTTCACAATCAGCCCCAGCATTTT
TRBJ2-6 15 - - TRBV28 CASSPEGSGANVLTF TGTGCCAGCAGCCCGGAGGGCAGTGGGGCCAACGTCCTGACTTTC
TRBJ2-3 16 - TRBD1 TRBV9 CASSISGQPLRDTQYF TGTGCCAGCAGCATCTCGGGACAGCCCCTGAGGGATACGCAGTATTTT
TRBJ1-2 15 - TRBD1 TRBV4-1 CASSQSPRDSYGYTF TGCGCCAGCAGCCAGAGCCCCCGGGACAGCTATGGCTACACCTTC
TRBJ1-5 13 - TRBD1 TRBV7-3 CASSFDRGQPQHF TGTGCCAGCAGCTTCGACAGGGGTCAGCCCCAGCATTTT
TRBJ1-4 13 - TRBD1 TRBV29-1 CSVRQGAGEKLFF TGCAGCGTAAGACAGGGGGCGGGTGAAAAACTGTTTTTT
TRBJ2-5 15 - TRBD1 TRBV28 CASSPGTVYQETQYF TGTGCCAGCAGCCCTGGGACAGTCTACCAAGAGACCCAGTACTTC
TRBJ2-3 16 - TRBD2 TRBV14 CASSQPSGAFTDTQYF TGTGCCAGCAGCCAACCCAGCGGGGCCTTCACAGATACGCAGTATTTT
TRBJ1-5 15 - TRBD1 TRBV19 CASRIRSGGDQPQHF TGTGCCAGTAGGATTCGATCAGGGGGCGATCAGCCCCAGCATTTT
TRBJ2-1 13 once TRBD2 TRBV18 CASSPAPGGEGFF TGTGCCAGCTCACCAGCCCCGGGCGGGGAGGGGTTCTTC
TRBJ2-1 14 - TRBD2 TRBV5-1 CASGAGETYNEQFF TGCGCCAGCGGGGCGGGGGAAACCTACAATGAGCAGTTCTTC
TRBJ2-5 14 - - TRBV7-2 CASSRGGVGETQYF TGTGCCAGCAGCAGGGGGGGGGTAGGAGAGACCCAGTACTTC
TRBJ2-7 14 - TRBD1 TRBV18 CASSPPTGEYEQYF TGTGCCAGCTCACCCCCGACAGGGGAATACGAGCAGTACTTC
TRBJ2-5 17 - TRBD2 TRBV2 CASSVQGLAGGKETQYF TGTGCCAGCAGTGTACAGGGATTAGCGGGGGGGAAAGAGACCCAGTACTTC
TRBJ2-4 17 - TRBD1 TRBV7-9 CASSPRDSPVGQNIQYF TGTGCCAGCAGCCCCCGGGACAGCCCCGTGGGGCAAAACATTCAGTACTTC
TRBJ1-1 17 - TRBD1 TRBV7-3 CASSLGPGGTPNTEAFF TGTGCCAGCAGCTTAGGGCCAGGGGGGACCCCGAACACTGAAGCTTTCTTT
TRBJ2-7 14 few - TRBV5-1 CASSYILGTSEQYF TGCGCCAGCAGCTATATTCTGGGGACATCAGAGCAGTACTTC
TRBJ2-2 14 once TRBD1 TRBV6-5 CASSTDREDGELFF TGTGCCAGCAGTACGGACAGGGAAGACGGGGAGCTGTTTTTT
TRBJ2-7 15 - TRBD1 TRBV6-5 CASSFLPGGDYEQYF TGTGCCAGCAGTTTTCTCCCAGGGGGTGACTACGAGCAGTACTTC
TRBJ1-5 15 - TRBD1 TRBV4-2 CASSQGDRQNQPQHF TGTGCCAGCAGCCAAGGGGACAGGCAAAATCAGCCCCAGCATTTT
TRBJ1-1 14 - - TRBV4-1 CASSQSGLVAEAFF TGCGCCAGCAGCCAATCAGGGTTGGTGGCTGAAGCTTTCTTT
TRBJ1-1 16 - TRBD1 TRBV5-1 CASSWGTGTGRSEAFF TGCGCCAGCAGCTGGGGGACAGGGACGGGAAGATCTGAAGCTTTCTTT
TRBJ2-1 13 - - TRBV11-1 CASSLGLQDEQFF TGTGCCAGCAGCTTGGGACTGCAGGATGAGCAGTTCTTC
TRBJ2-2 15 - - TRBV5-4 CASSSNKQGLGELFF TGTGCCAGCAGCTCCAATAAACAGGGCCTCGGGGAGCTGTTTTTT
TRBJ1-4 13 - TRBD1 TRBV6-1 CASSKDRVEKLFF TGTGCCAGCAGCAAAGACAGGGTGGAAAAACTGTTTTTT
TRBJ2-2 15 - - TRBV19 CASSLRVESPGELFF TGTGCCAGTAGTTTGAGGGTAGAGTCTCCCGGGGAGCTGTTTTTT
TRBJ1-4 15 - - TRBV5-4 CASSGGKGTNEKLFF TGTGCCAGCAGCGGTGGGAAGGGGACTAATGAAAAACTGTTTTTT
TRBJ1-1 14 - - TRBV6-5 CASSLAPRNTEAFF TGTGCCAGCAGTTTAGCTCCAAGGAACACTGAAGCTTTCTTT
TRBJ2-3 16 - TRBD2 TRBV7-9 CASAPVASGVTDTQYF TGTGCCAGCGCCCCTGTTGCTAGCGGGGTGACAGATACGCAGTATTTT
TRBJ2-7 15 - TRBD1 TRBV5-1 CASSLKTGEIGEQYF TGCGCCAGCAGCTTAAAGACAGGGGAAATCGGCGAGCAGTACTTC
TRBJ2-5 13 - - TRBV7-2 CASSPYKQETQYF TGTGCCAGCAGCCCTTACAAGCAAGAGACCCAGTACTTC
TRBJ2-6 18 - TRBD2 TRBV4-2 CASSATSGTISGANVLTF TGTGCCAGCAGCGCGACTAGCGGGACGATCTCTGGGGCCAACGTCCTGACTTTC
TRBJ2-7 14 - - TRBV7-2 CASSLGDKRYEQYF TGTGCCAGCAGCCTGGGGGACAAGAGATACGAGCAGTACTTC
TRBJ1-2 16 - - TRBV5-1 CASSLERIGGAYGYTF TGCGCCAGCAGCTTGGAAAGAATAGGGGGAGCCTATGGCTACACCTTC
TRBJ2-5 16 few TRBD2 TRBV13 CASSRTSGGVQETQYF TGTGCCAGCAGCCGGACTAGCGGGGGGGTTCAAGAGACCCAGTACTTC
TRBJ2-3 14 - - TRBV6-4 CASSEAGPLDTQYF TGTGCCAGCAGTGAGGCAGGCCCTCTTGATACGCAGTATTTT
TRBJ1-4 12 - TRBD1 TRBV5-1 CASRGQVEKLFF TGCGCCAGCAGGGGACAGGTGGAGAAACTGTTTTTT
TRBJ2-7 15 few - TRBV9 CASSVSAESSYEQYF TGTGCCAGCAGCGTAAGCGCAGAAAGCTCCTACGAGCAGTACTTC
TRBJ2-7 13 - - TRBV2 CASRTGSSYEQYF TGTGCCAGCCGAACAGGGAGCTCCTACGAGCAGTACTTC